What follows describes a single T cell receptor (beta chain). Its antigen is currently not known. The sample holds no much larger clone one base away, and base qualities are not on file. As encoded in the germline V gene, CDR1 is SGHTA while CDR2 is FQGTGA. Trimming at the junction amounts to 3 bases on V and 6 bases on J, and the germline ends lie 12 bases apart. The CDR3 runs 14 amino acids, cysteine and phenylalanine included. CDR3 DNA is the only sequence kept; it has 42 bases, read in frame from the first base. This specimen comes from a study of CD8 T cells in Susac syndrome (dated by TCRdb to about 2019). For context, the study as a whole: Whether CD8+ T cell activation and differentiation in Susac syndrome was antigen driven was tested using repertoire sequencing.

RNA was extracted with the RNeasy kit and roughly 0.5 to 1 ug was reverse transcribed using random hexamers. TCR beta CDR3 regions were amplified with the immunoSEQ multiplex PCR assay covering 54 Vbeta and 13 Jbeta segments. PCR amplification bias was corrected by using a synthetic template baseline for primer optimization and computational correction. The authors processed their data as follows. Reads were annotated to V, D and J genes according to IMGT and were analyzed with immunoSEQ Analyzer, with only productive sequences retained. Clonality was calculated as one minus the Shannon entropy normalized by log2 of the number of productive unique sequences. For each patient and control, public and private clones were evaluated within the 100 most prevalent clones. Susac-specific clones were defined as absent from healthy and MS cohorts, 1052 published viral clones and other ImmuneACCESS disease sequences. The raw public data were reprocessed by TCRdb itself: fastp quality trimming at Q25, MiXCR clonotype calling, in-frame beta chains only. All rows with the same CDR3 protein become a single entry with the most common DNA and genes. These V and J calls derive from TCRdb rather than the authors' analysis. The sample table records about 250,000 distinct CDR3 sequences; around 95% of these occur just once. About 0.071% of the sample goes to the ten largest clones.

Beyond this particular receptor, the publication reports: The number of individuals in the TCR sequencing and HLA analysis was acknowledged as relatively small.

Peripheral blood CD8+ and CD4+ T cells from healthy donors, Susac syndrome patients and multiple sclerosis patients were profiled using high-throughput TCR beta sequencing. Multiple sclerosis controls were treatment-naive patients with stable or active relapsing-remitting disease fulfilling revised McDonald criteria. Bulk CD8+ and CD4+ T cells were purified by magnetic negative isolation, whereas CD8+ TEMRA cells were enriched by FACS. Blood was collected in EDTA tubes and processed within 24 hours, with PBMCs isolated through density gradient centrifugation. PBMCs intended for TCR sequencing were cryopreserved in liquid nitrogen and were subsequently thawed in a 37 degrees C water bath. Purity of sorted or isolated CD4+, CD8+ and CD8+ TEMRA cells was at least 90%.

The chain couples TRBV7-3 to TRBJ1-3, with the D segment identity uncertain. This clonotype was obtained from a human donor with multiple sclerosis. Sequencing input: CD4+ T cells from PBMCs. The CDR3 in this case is CASSFRGRENTIYF. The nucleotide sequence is TGTGCCAGCAGCTTTCGGGGAAGGGAAAACACCATATATTTT.